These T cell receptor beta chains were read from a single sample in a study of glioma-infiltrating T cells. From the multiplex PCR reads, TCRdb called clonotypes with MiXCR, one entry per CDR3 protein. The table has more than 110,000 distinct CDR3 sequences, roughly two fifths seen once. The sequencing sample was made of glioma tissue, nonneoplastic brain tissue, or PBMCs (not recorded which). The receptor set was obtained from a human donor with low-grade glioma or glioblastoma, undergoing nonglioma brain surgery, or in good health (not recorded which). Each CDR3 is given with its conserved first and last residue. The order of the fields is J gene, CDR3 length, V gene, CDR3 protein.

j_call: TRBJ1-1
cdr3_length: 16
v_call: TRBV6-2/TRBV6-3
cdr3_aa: CASSYAPGQGSTEAFF

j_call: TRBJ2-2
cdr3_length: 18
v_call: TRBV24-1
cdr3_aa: CATSDSRRGRANTGELFF

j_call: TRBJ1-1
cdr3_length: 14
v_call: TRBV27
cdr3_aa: CASSRGQGNTEAFF

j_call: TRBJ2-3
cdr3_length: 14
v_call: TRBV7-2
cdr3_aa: CASSSLWGTDTQYF

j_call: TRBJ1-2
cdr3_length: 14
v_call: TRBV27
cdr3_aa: CASSPATGVSGYTF

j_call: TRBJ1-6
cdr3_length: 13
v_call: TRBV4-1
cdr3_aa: CASSQDENGNLHF

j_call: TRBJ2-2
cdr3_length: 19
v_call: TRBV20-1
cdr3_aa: CSASKGLAGGWVNTGELFF

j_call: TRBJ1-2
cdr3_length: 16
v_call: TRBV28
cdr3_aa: CASSFSGSRGRGGYTF

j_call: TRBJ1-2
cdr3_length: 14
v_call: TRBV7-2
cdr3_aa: CASSLDTGRDGYTF

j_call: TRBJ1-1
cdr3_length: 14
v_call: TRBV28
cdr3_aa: CASTYGGTGGSAFF

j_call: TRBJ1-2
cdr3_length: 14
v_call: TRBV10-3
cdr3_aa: CAISEDRDNYGYTF

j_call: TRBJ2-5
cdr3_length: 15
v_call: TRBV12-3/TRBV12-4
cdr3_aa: CASSLDTGPVETQYF

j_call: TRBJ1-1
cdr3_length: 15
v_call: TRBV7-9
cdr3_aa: CASSLAIELNTEAFF

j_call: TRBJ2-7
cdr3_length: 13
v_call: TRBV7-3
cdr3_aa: CARSLGQGREQYF

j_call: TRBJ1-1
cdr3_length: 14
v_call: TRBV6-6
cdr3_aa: CASSYSTRGTEAFF

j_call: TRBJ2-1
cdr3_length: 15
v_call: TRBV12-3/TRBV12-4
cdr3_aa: CASSSGQGLSDEQFF

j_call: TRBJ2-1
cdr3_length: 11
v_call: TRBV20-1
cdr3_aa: CSADRGPEQFF

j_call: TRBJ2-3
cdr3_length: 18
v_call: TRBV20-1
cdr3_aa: CSARDSSLEGGVTDTQYF

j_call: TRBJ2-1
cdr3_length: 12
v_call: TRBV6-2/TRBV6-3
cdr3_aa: CASSYVVSEQFF

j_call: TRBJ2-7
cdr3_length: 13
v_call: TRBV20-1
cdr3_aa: CSARGPPGGEQYF

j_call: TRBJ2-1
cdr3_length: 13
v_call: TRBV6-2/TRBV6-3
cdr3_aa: CASSYSSGYEQFF

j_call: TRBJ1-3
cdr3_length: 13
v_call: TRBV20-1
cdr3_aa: CSARKQGQDTIYF

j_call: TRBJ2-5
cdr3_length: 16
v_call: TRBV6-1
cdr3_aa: CASSEVVGRGQETQYF

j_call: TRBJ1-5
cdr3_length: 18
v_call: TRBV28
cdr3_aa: CASSIPTLNRGVDQPQHF

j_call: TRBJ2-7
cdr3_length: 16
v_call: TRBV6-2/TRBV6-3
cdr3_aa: CASSYVAGGPSYEQYF

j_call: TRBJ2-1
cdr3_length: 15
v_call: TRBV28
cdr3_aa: CASSFLANSYNEQFF

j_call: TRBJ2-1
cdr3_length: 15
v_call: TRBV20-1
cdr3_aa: CSADRQRGLGDEQFF

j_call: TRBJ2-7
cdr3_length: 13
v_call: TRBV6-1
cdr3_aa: CASRRGPVYEQYF

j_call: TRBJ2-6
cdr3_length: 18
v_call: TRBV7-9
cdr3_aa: CASSLAMNARSGANVLTF

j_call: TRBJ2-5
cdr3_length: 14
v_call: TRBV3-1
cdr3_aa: CARSQRLAIETQYF

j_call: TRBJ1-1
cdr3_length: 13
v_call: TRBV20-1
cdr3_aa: CSALDRRNTEAFF

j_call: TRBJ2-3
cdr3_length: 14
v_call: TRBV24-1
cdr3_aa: CATRGTGRTDTQYF

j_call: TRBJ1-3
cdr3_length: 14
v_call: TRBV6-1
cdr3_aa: CASTGSIHGNTIYF

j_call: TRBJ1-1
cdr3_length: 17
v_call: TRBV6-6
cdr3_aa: CASSYSRGRTVNTEAFF

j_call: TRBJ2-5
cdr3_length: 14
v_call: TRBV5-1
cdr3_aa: CASSSTGDQETQYF

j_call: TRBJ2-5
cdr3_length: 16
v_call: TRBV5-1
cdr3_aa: CASSFLQDRGQETQYF

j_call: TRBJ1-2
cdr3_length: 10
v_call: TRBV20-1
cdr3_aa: CSPLTYGYTF

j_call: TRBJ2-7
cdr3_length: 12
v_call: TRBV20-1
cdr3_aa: CSARRSGYEQYF

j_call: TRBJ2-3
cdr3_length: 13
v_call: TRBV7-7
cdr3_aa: CASSRGSADTQYF

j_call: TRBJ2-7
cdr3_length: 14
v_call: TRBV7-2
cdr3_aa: CASSLNGRRYEQYF

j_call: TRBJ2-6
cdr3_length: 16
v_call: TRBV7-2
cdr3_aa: CASSWVSGSGANVLTF

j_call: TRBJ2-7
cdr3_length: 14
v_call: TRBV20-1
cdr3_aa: CSARDGQGSYEQYF

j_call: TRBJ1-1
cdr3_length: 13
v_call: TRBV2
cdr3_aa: CASSGDGNTEAFF

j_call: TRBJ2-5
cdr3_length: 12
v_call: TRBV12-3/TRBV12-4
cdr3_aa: CASSFNQATQYF

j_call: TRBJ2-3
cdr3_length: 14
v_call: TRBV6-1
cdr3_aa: CASRTHRSGDTQYF

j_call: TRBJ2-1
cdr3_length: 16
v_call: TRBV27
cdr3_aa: CASSIGLTSSYNEQFF

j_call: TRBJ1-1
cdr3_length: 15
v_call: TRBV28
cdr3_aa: CASSSQSGGSTEAFF

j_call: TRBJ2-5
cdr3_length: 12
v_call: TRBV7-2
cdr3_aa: CASSRTGETQYF

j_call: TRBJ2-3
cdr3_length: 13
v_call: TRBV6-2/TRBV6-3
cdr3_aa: CASSYGTDDTQYF

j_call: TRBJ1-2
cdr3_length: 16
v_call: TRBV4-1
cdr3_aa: CASSQRGTVDNYGYTF

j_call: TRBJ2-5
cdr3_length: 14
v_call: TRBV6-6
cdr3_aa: CASSYVAGLETQYF

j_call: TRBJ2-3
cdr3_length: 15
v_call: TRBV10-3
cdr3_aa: CAISDETATTDTQYF

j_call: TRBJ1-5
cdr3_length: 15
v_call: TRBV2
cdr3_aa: CASTTNANSNQPQHF

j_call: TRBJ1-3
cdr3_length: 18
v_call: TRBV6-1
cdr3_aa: CASSSRHVWGSTGNTIYF

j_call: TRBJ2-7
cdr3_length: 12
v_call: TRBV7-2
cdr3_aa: CASSTGGSEQYF